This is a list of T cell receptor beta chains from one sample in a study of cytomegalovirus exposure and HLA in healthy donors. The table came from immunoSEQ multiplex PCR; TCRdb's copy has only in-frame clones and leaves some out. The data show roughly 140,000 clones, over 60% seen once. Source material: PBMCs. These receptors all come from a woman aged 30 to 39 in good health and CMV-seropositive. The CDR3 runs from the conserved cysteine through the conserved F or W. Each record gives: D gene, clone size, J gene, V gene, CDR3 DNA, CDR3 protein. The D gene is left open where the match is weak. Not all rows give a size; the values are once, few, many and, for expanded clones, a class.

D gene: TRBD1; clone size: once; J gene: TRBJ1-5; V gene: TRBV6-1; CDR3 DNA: TGTGCCAGCAGCGAAATACAGGGGCAGCCCCAGCATTTT; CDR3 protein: CASSEIQGQPQHF
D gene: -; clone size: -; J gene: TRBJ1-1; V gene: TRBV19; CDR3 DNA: TGTGCCAGTAGTATAGCAGAGAACACTGAAGCTTTCTTT; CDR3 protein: CASSIAENTEAFF
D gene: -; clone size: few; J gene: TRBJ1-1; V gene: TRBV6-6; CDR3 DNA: TGTGCCAGCAGGATCGGGAACCCCCTTGAAGCTTTCTTT; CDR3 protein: CASRIGNPLEAFF
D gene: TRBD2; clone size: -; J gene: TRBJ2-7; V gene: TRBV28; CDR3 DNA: TGTGCCTCCACCGGCGGGGGAACCTACGAGCAGTACTTC; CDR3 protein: CASTGGGTYEQYF
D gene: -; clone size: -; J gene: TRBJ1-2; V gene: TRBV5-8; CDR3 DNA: TGTGCCAGCAGCCCTTTGAAAATGGGACAAAGCGGCTACACCTTC; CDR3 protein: CASSPLKMGQSGYTF
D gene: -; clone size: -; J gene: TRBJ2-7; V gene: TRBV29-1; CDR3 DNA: TGCAGCGTTGACGTCGGGTACGAGCAGTACTTC; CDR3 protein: CSVDVGYEQYF
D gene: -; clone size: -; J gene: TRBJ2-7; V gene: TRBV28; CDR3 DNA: TGTGCCAGCAGGGAGGGGTCCTACGAGCAGTACTTC; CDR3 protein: CASREGSYEQYF
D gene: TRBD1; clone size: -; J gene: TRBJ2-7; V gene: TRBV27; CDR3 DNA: TGTGCCAGCAGTTCGACAGGGTACGGCGAGCAGTACTTC; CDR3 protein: CASSSTGYGEQYF
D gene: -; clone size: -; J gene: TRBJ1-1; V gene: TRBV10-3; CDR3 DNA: TGTGCCAGCAGTAACGGGGGGTTCTGGGCTTTCTTT; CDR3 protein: CASSNGGFWAFF
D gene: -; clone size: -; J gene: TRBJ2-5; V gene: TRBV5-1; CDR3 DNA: TGCGCCAGCAGCTTGTTCCTAAGGGGGGAGACCCAGTACTTC; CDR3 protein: CASSLFLRGETQYF
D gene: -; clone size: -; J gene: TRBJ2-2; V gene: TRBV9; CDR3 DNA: TGTGCCAGCAGCCCGTTCTGGGCCACCGGGGAGCTGTTTTTT; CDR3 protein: CASSPFWATGELFF
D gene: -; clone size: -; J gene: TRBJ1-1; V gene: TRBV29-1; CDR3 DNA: TGCAGCGCTACCATGACAGGAAGGACTGAAGCTTTCTTT; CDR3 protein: CSATMTGRTEAFF
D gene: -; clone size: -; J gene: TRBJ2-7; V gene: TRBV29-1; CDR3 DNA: TGCAGCGTTGGAGGGCAGAGGTACGAGCAGTACTTC; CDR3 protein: CSVGGQRYEQYF
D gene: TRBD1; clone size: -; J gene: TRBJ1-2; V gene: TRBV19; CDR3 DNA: TGTGCCAGTATTCGGACAGGACTAAACAGCGACTATGGCTACACCTTC; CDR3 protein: CASIRTGLNSDYGYTF
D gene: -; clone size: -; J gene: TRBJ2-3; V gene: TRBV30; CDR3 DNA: TGTGCCTGGAGTGCCGGACTCAATAGGGATACGCAGTATTTT; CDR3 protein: CAWSAGLNRDTQYF
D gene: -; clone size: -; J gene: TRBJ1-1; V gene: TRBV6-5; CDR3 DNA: TGTGCCAGCAGTTACGAGGTTGAGTTCACTGAAGCTTTCTTT; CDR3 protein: CASSYEVEFTEAFF
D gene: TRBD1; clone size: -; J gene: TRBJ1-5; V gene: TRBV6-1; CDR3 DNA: TGTGCCAGCAGAAGCTCACAGGGGGCGAGGCAGCCCCAGCATTTT; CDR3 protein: CASRSSQGARQPQHF
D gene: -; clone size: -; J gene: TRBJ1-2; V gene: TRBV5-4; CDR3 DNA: TGTGCCAGCAGCTTGAGCGGGGGCAGAACTAACTATGGCTACACCTTC; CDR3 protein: CASSLSGGRTNYGYTF
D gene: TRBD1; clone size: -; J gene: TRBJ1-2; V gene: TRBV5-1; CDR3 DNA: TGCGCCAGCAGCTTGGACAGGGGGTCCGGCTACACCTTC; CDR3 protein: CASSLDRGSGYTF
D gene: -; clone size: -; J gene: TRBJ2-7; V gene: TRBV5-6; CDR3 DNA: TGTGCCAGCAGCTTTCAATTCAGTTGGGCGGGAAATTACGAGCAGTACTTC; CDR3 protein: CASSFQFSWAGNYEQYF
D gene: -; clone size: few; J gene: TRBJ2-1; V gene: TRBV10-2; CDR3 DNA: TGCGCCAGCGCGTGGGGCAGCTCCTACAATGAGCAGTTCTTC; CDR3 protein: CASAWGSSYNEQFF
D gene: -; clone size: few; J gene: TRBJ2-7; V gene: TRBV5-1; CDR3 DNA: TGCGCCAGCAGCTCCGACTACGAGCAGTACTTC; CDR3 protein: CASSSDYEQYF
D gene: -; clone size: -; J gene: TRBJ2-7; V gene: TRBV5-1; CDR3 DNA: TGCGCCAGCAGCTTGGCGGCAGGGATCTCCTACGAGCAGTACTTC; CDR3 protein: CASSLAAGISYEQYF
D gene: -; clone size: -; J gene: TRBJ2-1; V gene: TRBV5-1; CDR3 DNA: TGCGCCAGCAGCTCCAGACAGACCACAATATCCTACAATGAGCAGTTCTTC; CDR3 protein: CASSSRQTTISYNEQFF
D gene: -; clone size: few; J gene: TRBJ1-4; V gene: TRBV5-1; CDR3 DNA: TGCGCCAGCAGCTTGTACGGGGTGGGTGAAAAACTGTTTTTT; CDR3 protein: CASSLYGVGEKLFF
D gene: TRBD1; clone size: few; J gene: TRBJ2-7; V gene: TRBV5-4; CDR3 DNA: TGTGCCAGCAGCGCAACCCGGGACAGTACTTTATACGAGCAGTACTTC; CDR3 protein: CASSATRDSTLYEQYF
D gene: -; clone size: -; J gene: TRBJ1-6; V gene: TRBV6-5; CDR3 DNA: TGTGCCAGCAGCGTCTCGTTTAGTCCCGGGTCCCCCCTCCACTTT; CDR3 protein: CASSVSFSPGSPLHF
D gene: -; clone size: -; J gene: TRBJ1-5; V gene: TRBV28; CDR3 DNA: TGTGCCAGCAGTATAATACATGGCCAGCCCCAGCATTTT; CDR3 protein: CASSIIHGQPQHF
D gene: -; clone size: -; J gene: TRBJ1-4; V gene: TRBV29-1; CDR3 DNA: TGCAGCGTCAGGAACCCCAATGAAAAACTGTTTTTT; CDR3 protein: CSVRNPNEKLFF
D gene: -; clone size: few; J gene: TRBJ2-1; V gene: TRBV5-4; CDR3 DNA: TGTGCCAGCAGCCTCGGCGGTTTGGTAGCACGCAATGAGCAGTTCTTC; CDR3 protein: CASSLGGLVARNEQFF
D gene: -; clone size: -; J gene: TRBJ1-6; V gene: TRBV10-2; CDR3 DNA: TGCGCCAGCAGTGAGACGACGGGATCACCCCTCCACTTT; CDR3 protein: CASSETTGSPLHF
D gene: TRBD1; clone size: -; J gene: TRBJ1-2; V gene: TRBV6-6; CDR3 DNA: TGTGCCAGCAGTTACACCCAAACAGGGGACTATGGCTACACCTTC; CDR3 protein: CASSYTQTGDYGYTF
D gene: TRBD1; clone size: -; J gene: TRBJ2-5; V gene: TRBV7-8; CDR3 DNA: TGTGCCAGCAGCTCCTACCCGGGGACAGCTCAAGAGACCCAGTACTTC; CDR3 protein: CASSSYPGTAQETQYF
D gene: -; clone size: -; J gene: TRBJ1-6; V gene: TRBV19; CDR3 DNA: TGTGCCAGTAGTATGGACATCTCCTATAATTCACCCCTCCACTTT; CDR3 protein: CASSMDISYNSPLHF
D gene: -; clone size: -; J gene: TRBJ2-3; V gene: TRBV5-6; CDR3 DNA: TGTGCCAGCAGCTTGGTTCCAACTAGCACAGATACGCAGTATTTT; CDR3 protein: CASSLVPTSTDTQYF
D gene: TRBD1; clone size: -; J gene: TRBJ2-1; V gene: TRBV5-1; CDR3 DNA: TGCGCCAGCAGCGGGGGACAGACCTCCTACAATGAGCAGTTCTTC; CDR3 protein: CASSGGQTSYNEQFF
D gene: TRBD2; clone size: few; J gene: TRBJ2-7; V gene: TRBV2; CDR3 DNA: TGTGCCAGCAGTGCTCTAGCGGAATACGAGCAGTACTTC; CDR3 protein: CASSALAEYEQYF
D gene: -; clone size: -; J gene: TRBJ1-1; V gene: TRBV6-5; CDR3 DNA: TGTGCCAGCAGACCCCGAGGCGGGTGGCCTGAAGCTTTCTTT; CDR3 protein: CASRPRGGWPEAFF
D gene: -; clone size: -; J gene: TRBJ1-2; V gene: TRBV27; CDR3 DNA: TGTGCCAGCAGTTTATCGGGCAGGCCCTATGGCTACACCTTC; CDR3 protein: CASSLSGRPYGYTF
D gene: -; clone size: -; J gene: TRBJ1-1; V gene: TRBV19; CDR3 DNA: TGTGCCAGTAGTAAGGGGCAGGGGAGCACTGAAGCTTTCTTT; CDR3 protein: CASSKGQGSTEAFF
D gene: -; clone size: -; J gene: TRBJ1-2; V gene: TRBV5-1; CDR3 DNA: TGCGCCAGCAGCTTGGTGTTGGAGGGTTATGGCTACACCTTC; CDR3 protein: CASSLVLEGYGYTF
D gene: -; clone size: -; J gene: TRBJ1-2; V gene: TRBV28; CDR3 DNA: TGTGCCAGCAGCCTCGACAACCTCTATGGCTACACCTTC; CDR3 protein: CASSLDNLYGYTF
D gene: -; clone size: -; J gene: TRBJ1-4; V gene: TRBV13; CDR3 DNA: TGTGCCAGCAGCCAGCTTGGGGCAGGCCAGGGAAAACTGTTTTTT; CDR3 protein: CASSQLGAGQGKLFF
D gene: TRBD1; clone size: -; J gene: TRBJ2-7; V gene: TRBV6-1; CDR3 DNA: TGTGCCATTCGAGGACAGGGGGGATCCTACGAGCAGTACTTC; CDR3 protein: CAIRGQGGSYEQYF
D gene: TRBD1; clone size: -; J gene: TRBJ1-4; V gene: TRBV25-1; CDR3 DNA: TGTGCCAGCTCCGGACAGGCCCGCACCAGGGCTAATGAAAAACTGTTTTTT; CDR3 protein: CASSGQARTRANEKLFF
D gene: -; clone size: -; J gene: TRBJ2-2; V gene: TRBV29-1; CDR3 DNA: TGCAGCGCGCTTTGCCCCCAGGGGCCCTTGCTGGGGCTGTTTTTT; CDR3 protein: CSALCPQGPLLGLFF
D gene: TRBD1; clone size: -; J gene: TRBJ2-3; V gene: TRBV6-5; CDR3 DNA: TGTGCCAGCAGTTCACAGGGGGCGGAAGATACGCAGTATTTT; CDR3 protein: CASSSQGAEDTQYF
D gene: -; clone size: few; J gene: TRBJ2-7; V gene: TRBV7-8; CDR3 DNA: TGTGCCAGCAGCTCCTCCGTTGGGGGCCTGTACGAGCAGTACTTC; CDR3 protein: CASSSSVGGLYEQYF
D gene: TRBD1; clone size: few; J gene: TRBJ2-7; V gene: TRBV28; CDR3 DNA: TGTGCCAGCAGCTACAACCCGGGACAGGTCGTCTACGAGCAGTACTTC; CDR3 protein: CASSYNPGQVVYEQYF
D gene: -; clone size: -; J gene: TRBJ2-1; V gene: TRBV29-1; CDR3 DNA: TGCAGCGTTGAAGACTATACTCTCGCGTGTCGGTTCTTC; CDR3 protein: CSVEDYTLACRFF
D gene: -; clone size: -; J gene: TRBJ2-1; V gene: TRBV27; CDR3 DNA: TGTGCCAGCAGCCCAAGGGGGGGGACTGCGTTTTTCTTC; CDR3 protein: CASSPRGGTAFFF
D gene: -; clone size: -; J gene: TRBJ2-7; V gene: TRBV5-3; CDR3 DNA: TGTGCCAGAAGATCGCGCAGGGGTCATATCTACGAGCAGTACTTC; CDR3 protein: CARRSRRGHIYEQYF
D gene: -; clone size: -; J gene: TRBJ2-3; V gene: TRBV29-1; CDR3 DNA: TGCAGCGTAAGTCAATCCGGTACAGATACGCAGTATTTT; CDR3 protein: CSVSQSGTDTQYF
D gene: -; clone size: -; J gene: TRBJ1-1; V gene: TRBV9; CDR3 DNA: TGTGCCAGCAGCGTTTCAGTGTTGAACACTGAAGCTTTCTTT; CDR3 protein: CASSVSVLNTEAFF